This TCR beta chain was retrieved from a study of early T cells in non-severe SARS-CoV-2 infection. Study summary: Chains stayed unpaired after sequencing of bulk RNA from unsorted whole blood.

This clonotype was counted many times. The protocol attached unique molecular identifiers to individual cDNA molecules. Each CDR3 protein gets one entry after TCRdb re-called the 5' RACE reads with MiXCR. The sample contains 80,000 to 95,000 distinct CDR3 sequences, approximately 14% of which appear only once. This clonotype was obtained from an adult who was a healthcare worker with PCR-confirmed SARS-CoV-2 infection or an uninfected control (not recorded which). Sequencing was done on a sample of whole blood.

The CDR3 spells CASSKGQLSTDTQYF. Written as DNA, the CDR3 is TGCGCCAGCAGTAAAGGACAGCTAAGCACAGATACGCAGTATTTT. The chain links TRBV10-1 to TRBJ2-3; D may be TRBD1 (6 bases). CDR3 length: 15 amino acids. Germline V gene lookup returns CDR1 WNHNN and CDR2 SYGVQD (reference sequence). Trimming took 5 bases from V and 0 from J, leaving 12 bases between them.